This entry is about one T cell receptor (beta chain). The data are from a study of blood T cell repertoires in COVID-19. Data came from immunoSEQ multiplex PCR; TCRdb stores just in-frame clones and leaves some out. The sample has over 110,000 clones, 81% seen once. This CDR3 region has 15 residues. V was pared by 5 bases and J by 0 bases, with 11 bases between. The germline gives CDR1 MGHDK, CDR2 SYGVNS. The sequencing sample was made of peripheral blood. The receptor was isolated from a human donor in a cohort sampled during active COVID-19. The rearrangement uses TRBV25-1 and TRBJ2-1; tentatively, D is TRBD2 (5 bases). The CDR3 DNA sequence: TGTGCCAGCAGTAGAGGCGGAGGCTCCTACAATGAGCAGTTCTTC. Its translation is CASSRGGGSYNEQFF.